This T cell receptor (beta chain) derives from a study of shared clonotypes between healthy human individuals (dated by TCRdb to the early 2020s). General notes on the study: A few men and two women, aged 18 to 49 years, made up the cohort. Per donor, three plates each were used for CD4 naive and CD4 memory, two for CD8 naive, and one for CD8 memory. To estimate repertoire size and how much clonotypes are shared between individuals, the study performed deep sequencing of blood TCR repertoires from about five healthy adults. To increase sequencing depth and limit assay-specific biases, different laboratories used diverse techniques to prepare libraries and sequence TCR repertoires. Per donor, leukapheresis produced somewhere between about 0.85 and 10 billion PBMCs. Results and caveats for the whole study, not just this receptor: Roughly 5% of naive CD4, around 3.5% of naive CD8, 2% to 2.5% of memory CD4, and approximately 0.4% of memory CD8 clonotypes were shared across several donors. Compared with non-shared clonotypes, clonotypes shared by all four sorted-subset donors had higher generation probabilities. Even with the large sequencing depth, rarefaction of the sorted-subset datasets indicated that sequencing was incomplete. Sampling was restricted to blood, and TCR repertoires in tissues likely differ from the TCR repertoires found in blood. Naive subsets generally had larger estimated clonotype richness than memory subsets. The genetic and exposure-history diversity represented was limited by the small number of donors. Pairwise subsampling led to the expectation that sequencing depth would affect the degree of clonotype sharing among donors.

Concerning this clone: Its antigen is still unknown. Per-base quality was not reported, and no clone a single base away is much larger than it.

The donors were healthy, HIV-negative adults with no recently reported acute infections or vaccinations. All donors were Caucasian adults living in Nashville, Tennessee, USA. CD8 memory samples were composed of magnetically selected CD45RO+ cells combined with CCR7-negative CD45RA+ effector memory (TemRA) cells. After blood collection by leukapheresis, PBMCs were isolated using Ficoll-Histopaque density gradient centrifugation and then cryopreserved in the vapor phase of liquid nitrogen. Analytical flow cytometry was used to check the purity and quantity of every magnetically sorted T cell population. Genomic DNA was isolated from each sorted fraction and quantified by UV absorbance on a Nanodrop 2000c. The germline V gene provides CDR1 MRHNA and CDR2 SNTAGT. Trimming accounts for 4 bases at V and 4 bases at J, while the number of junction bases matched to no gene is 7. Taken from cysteine to phenylalanine, the CDR3 has 17 residues. The sequence is cut down to CDR3 DNA, 51 bases in frame from base 1.

Using the deep immunoSEQ assay, TCR CDR3 regions were amplified from genomic DNA by multiplex PCR. For each cell subset, the extracted genomic DNA was distributed evenly across all wells of several immunoSEQ 96-well plates, and each plate served as one replicate. For sorted subsets, roughly 200 ng of genomic DNA, equivalent to around 31,000 T cell genomes, went into each replicate PCR. The purified libraries were quantified using a Qubit 3.0 fluorometer, sized with a Bioanalyzer 2100, and then quantified again using the KAPA Library Quantification kit. A separate single-read 150-cycle Illumina NextSeq 550 flow cell was used to sequence each immunoSEQ 96-well plate. The source study handled its data this way. Because only junctional sequences without quality scores were contained in the immunoSEQ output, filtering matching that applied to full-length reads could not be performed. To assign V/J genes and CDR3, sequences were annotated using PyIR, a Python wrapper for IgBLAST v1.9, with IMGT germline references. Reads were filtered out if the reads had weak V/J assignments (E-value above 1e-6), no CDR3, stop codons, out-of-frame junctions, or ambiguous translated residues. V3J clonotypes were defined as sequences sharing the same inferred V gene, J gene, and CDR3 amino acid sequence. To compute the percentage overlap between repertoires, the number of shared unique clonotypes was divided by the size of the smaller repertoire. Three approaches were used to assess repertoire richness: RTK rarefaction, the Chao1 estimator, and Recon v2.1 estimates of unobserved clonotypes. Generation probabilities were computed with OLGA for all TCRbeta clonotypes obtained by the gDNA method from a handful of donors. Here the immuneACCESS table is served through TCRdb, limited to in-frame sequences with V and J called. Missing clones are a known gap in these copies; in checked studies unresolved V genes cover under half, and the rest lacks a known reason. V, J and clone size derive from that table, while D and trimming were established from the DNA sequence. The sample table records about 79,000 clones; under 65% of these occur just once. Around 52% of the sample lies in the top ten.

In this chain, TRBV6-4 is recombined with TRBJ2-3; TRBD2 fits 14 bases in the junction. The sample was memory CD8+ T cells sorted from blood. Interpreted using the paper, the cell subset or site label stands for: CD45RO+ cells pooled with CCR7-negative TemRA cells. The TCR comes from a young man in good health. The CDR3 is CASSAGTSGSGADTQYF. The sequenced DNA is TGTGCCAGCAGTGCCGGGACTAGCGGGAGTGGGGCAGATACGCAGTATTTT.